This T cell receptor beta chain was recorded in a study of T cell repertoires in cytomegalovirus infection. Study-wide findings and caveats: The ex vivo response was dominated by HLA-C-restricted CMV-specific TCR beta clonotypes.

This clonotype was recorded at least ten times. Its antigen remains unknown. Trimming pared 2 bases from V and 4 bases from J, leaving 8 bases between. The CDR3 has 13 residues. In germline, CDR1 is MNHNS, CDR2 SASEGT. Each CDR3 protein gets one entry after TCRdb re-called the reads with MiXCR. Counted here are approximately 500,000 distinct CDR3 sequences, 16% occurring once; the ten biggest clones make up around 25%. Sequencing was carried out using CD8+ T cells from PBMCs. This chain joins TRBV6-1 and TRBJ1-1; D not resolved. The sequence came from a human donor in good health (CMV status not recorded). Some clones in this sample may be carry-over from other donors' samples. CDR3 bases: TGTGCCAGCAGTGAAAGGGTTCTCACTGAAGCTTTCTTT. This encodes CASSERVLTEAFF.